Presented here are 10 T cell receptor beta chains from one specimen sequenced in a study of cytomegalovirus exposure and HLA in healthy donors. Primers: 60 Vbeta forward and 13 Jbeta reverse. Only in-frame clones appear in the TCRdb table, and some are missing; sequencing was by immunoSEQ multiplex PCR. The sample consists of 150,000 to 200,000 clones, roughly three quarters of them appearing once. Sequenced sample: PBMCs. Every receptor here comes from a woman aged 40 to 49 in good health and CMV-seropositive.

The rearrangement joins TRBV27 to TRBJ2-7; 8 bases line up with TRBD2. The V gene end was trimmed by 6 bases and the J gene end by 6 bases; junction bases not matched to a gene: 7. The CDR3 consists of 13 residues. Germline CDR1 MNHEY, CDR2 SMNVEV (reference sequence). This CDR3 is CASRLAASVEQYF. The CDR3 nucleotides are TGTGCCAGCAGACTAGCGGCATCGGTCGAGCAGTACTTC.

In the case of this clone: The junction does not match germline at one end; this may be a read error. The chain uses TRBV7-9 and TRBJ2-7; 8 bases line up with TRBD1. This CDR3 has 12 residues. Per germline, CDR1 SEHNR and CDR2 FQNEAQ (reference sequence). The CDR3 here is CSSSRTGIEQYF. The CDR3 DNA reads as TGTTCCAGCAGCCGGACAGGGATCGAGCAGTACTTC.

The chain has TRBV4-1 and TRBJ1-2; D uncertain. The ends were cut back, 3 bases at V and 0 bases at J, with 17 bases in the middle. CDR1 is MGHRA, CDR2 YSYEKL, per germline. CDR3 length: 17 amino acids. The CDR3 DNA reads TGCGCCAGCAGCCAGAGGTCGTACCACGGAGCTAACTATGGCTACACCTTC. Encoded protein: CASSQRSYHGANYGYTF.

The chain uses TRBV7-3 and TRBJ2-5; D perhaps matches TRBD2 (6 bases). Trimming took off 6 bases at V and 9 bases at J, with 20 bases between the two ends. Germline values: CDR1 SGHTA, CDR2 FQGTGA. This CDR3 is built from 14 residues. The CDR3 DNA reads TGTGCCAGCAGTTCATCAGGAGGTGGCGGGGCCCAGTACTTC. The encoded protein is CASSSSGGGGAQYF.

The chain links TRBV21-1 to TRBJ1-2; TRBD1 is the table's D call and was not checked against the DNA. TRBV21-1 corresponds to a pseudogene. This CDR3 has 16 residues. The chain's CDR3 is CASSVTQYRGIYGYTF. The CDR3 DNA reads TGTGCCAGCAGCGTAACTCAGTACAGGGGAATCTATGGCTACACCTTC.

The genes are TRBV7-9 and TRBJ2-7; D is unresolved. Trimming took 5 bases from V and 0 from J, leaving 11 bases between them. Germline values: CDR1 SEHNR, CDR2 FQNEAQ (reference sequence). The CDR3 runs 14 residues. CDR3: CASSPIITSYEQYF. The DNA for the CDR3 is TGTGCCAGCAGCCCTATAATAACCTCCTACGAGCAGTACTTC.

The chain carries TRBV5-6 and TRBJ2-5; tentative D call: TRBD1 (6 bases). The CDR3 extends over 13 amino acids. V was clipped by 4 bases and J by 4 bases, with 11 bases between them. From germline, CDR1 is SGHDT and CDR2 YYEEEE. In DNA form, the CDR3 reads TGTGCCAGCAGCGAGACAGGATCAGAGACCCAGTACTTC. Translated, it gives CASSETGSETQYF. Drawing the rest from reference TRBV5-6 and TRBJ2-5, the complete variable domain is DAGVTQSPTHLIKTRGQQVTLRCSPKSGHDTVSWYQQALGQGPQFIFQYYEEEERQRGNFPDRFSGHQFPNYSSELNVNALLLGDSALYLCASSETGSETQYFGPGTRLLVL.

CDR3 in amino acids: CASSFSPERHF. CDR3 nucleotides: TGTGCCAGCAGCTTTTCCCCAGAGCGGCATTTT. This chain uses TRBV5-8 with TRBJ1-5; D remains unclear. V was clipped by 2 bases and J by 15 bases, with 12 bases between them. Germline V lookup: CDR1 SGHTS, CDR2 YDEGEE. CDR3 length: 11 residues.

This chain links TRBV28 with TRBJ1-1, with TRBD1 matching over 10 bases. The CDR3 loop spans 14 amino acids. The V segment lost 4 bases and the J segment 11 bases; nucleotides outside the gene matches: 10. Germline CDR1 MDHEN, CDR2 SYDVKM. CDR3 residues: CASSSPDRGRPAFF. CDR3 coding DNA: TGTGCCAGCAGTTCCCCAGACAGGGGGCGCCCGGCTTTCTTT.

The chain combines TRBV5-1 with TRBJ2-2; D is perhaps TRBD2 (6 bases). The CDR3 runs 15 residues. The V end was cut by 0 bases, the J end by 5 bases, with 11 bases between. Germline V CDR1 and CDR2: SGHRS, YFSETQ. CDR3 DNA: TGCGCCAGCAGCTTGGAGGGTCGGGGGACCGGGGAGCTGTTTTTT. It translates to CASSLEGRGTGELFF.